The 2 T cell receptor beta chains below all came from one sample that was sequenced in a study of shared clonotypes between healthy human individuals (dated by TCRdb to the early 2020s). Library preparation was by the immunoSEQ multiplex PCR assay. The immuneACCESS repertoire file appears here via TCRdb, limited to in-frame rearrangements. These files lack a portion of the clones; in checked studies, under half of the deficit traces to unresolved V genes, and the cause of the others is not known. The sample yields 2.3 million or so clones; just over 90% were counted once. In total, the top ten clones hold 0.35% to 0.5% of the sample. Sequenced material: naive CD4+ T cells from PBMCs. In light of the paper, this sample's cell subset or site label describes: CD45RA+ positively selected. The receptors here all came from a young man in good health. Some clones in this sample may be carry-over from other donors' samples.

The CDR3 DNA reads as TGCGCCAGCAGCTTGTTCGGATCGCGGGAGCTGTTTTTT. Its translation: CASSLFGSRELFF. The rearrangement uses TRBV5-1 and TRBJ2-2, with D unclear. CDR3 length equals 13 residues. Trimming pared 1 base from V and 9 bases from J, leaving 10 bases between. Germline-derived CDR1 and CDR2 are SGHRS and YFSETQ.

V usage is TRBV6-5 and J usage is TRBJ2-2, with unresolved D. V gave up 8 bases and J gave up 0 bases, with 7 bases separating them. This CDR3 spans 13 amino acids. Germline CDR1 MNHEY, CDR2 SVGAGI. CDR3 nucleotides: TGTGCCAGCGCAAACACGAACACCGGGGAGCTGTTTTTT. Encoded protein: CASANTNTGELFF.